This T cell receptor (beta chain) is from a study of radiation and T cells in renal cell carcinoma. The study, taken as a whole, reports: In blood, top tumor clones expanded by 2 weeks, shrinking by 4. Pretreatment tumor biopsies were lacking, so baseline clonotypes are unknown.

The table came from immunoSEQ multiplex PCR; TCRdb's copy has only in-frame clones and leaves some out. The sample shows tens of thousands of clones, approximately 82% of them seen only once. Regarding this clone: What it binds is not known.

This CDR3 is built from 13 residues. Germline V gene sequence: CDR1 SEHNR, CDR2 FQNEAQ (reference sequence). V dropped 5 bases and J dropped 4; count of bases not matched to a gene: 4. As to time point: blood 4 weeks post-SBRT, at nephrectomy. This sample's treatment: 15 Gy SBRT to primary tumor, nephrectomy 4 weeks later. The chain has TRBV7-9 and TRBJ2-7, with 8 bases matching TRBD1. This sample comprised blood, obtained from a patient whose treatment included radiotherapy and nephrectomy. The origin of this receptor is a woman aged 55-69 years with renal cell carcinoma. The CDR3 nucleotides read TGTGCCAGCAGCCCAGGGGGCCTATACGAGCAGTACTTC. It is translated as CASSPGGLYEQYF.